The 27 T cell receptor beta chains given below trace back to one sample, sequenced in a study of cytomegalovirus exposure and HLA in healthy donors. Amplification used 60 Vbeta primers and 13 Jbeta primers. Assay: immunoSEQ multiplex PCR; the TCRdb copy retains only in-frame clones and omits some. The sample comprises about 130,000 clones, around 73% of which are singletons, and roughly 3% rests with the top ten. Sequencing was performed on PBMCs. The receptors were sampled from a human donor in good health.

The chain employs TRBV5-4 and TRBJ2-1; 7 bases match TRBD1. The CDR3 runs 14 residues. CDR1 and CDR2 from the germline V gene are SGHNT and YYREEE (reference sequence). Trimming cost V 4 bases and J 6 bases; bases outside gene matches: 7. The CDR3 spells CASSLDRVVNEQFF. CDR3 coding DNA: TGTGCCAGCAGCCTTGACAGGGTCGTCAATGAGCAGTTCTTC.

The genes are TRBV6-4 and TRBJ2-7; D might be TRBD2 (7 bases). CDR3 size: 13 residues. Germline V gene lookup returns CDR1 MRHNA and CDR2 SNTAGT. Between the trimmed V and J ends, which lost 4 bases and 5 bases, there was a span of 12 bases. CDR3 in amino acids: CASSVTGGHEQYF. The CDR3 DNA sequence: TGTGCCAGCAGTGTTACGGGGGGCCACGAGCAGTACTTC.

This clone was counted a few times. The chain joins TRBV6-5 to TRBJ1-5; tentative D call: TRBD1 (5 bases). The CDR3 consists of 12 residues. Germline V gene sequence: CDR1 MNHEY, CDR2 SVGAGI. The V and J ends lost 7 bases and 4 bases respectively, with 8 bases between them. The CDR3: CASNQGNQPQHF. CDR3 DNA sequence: TGTGCCAGCAACCAGGGAAATCAGCCCCAGCATTTT.

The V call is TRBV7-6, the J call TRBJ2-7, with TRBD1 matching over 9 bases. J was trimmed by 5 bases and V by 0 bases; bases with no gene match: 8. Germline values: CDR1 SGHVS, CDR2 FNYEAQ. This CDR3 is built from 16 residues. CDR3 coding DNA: TGTGCCAGCAGCTTAGCCACCGGGACAGGGTTCCACGAGCAGTACTTC. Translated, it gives CASSLATGTGFHEQYF.

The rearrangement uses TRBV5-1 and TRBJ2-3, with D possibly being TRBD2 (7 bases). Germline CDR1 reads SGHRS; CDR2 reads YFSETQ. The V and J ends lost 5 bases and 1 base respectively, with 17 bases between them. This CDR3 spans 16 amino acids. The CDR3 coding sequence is TGCGCCAGCAGGACAATGCGGGGGCAGGGCACAGATACGCAGTATTTT. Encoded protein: CASRTMRGQGTDTQYF.

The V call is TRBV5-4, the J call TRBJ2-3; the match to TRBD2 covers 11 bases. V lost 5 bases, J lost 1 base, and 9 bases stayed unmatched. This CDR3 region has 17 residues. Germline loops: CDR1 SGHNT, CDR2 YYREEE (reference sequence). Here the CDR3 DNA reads TGTGCCAGCAGGGCGGGACTAGCGGTCTCGGGCACAGATACGCAGTATTTT. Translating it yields CASRAGLAVSGTDTQYF.

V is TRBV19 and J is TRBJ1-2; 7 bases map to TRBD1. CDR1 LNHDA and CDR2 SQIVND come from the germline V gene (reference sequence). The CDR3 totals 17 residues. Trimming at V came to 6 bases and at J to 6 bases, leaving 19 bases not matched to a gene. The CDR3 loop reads CASRDLRTPRGDHGYTF. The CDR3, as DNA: TGTGCCAGTAGGGACTTGAGAACACCCAGGGGGGACCATGGCTACACCTTC.

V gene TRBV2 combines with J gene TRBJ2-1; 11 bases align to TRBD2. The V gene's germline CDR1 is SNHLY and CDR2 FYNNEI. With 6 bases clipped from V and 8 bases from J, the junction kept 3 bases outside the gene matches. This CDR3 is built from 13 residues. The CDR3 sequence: CASRTSGTYEQFF. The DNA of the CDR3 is TGTGCCAGCAGGACTAGCGGGACGTATGAGCAGTTCTTC.

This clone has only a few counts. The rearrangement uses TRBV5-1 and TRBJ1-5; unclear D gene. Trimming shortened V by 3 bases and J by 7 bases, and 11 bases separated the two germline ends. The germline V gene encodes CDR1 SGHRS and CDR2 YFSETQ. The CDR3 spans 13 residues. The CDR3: CASSSSGEQPQHF. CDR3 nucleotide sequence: TGCGCCAGCAGCTCCTCGGGTGAGCAGCCCCAGCATTTT. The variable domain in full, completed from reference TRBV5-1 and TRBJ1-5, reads KAGVTQTPRYLIKTRGQQVTLSCSPISGHRSVSWYQQTPGQGLQFLFEYFSETQRNKGNFPGRFSGRQFSNSRSEMNVSTLELGDSALYLCASSSSGEQPQHFGDGTRLSIL.

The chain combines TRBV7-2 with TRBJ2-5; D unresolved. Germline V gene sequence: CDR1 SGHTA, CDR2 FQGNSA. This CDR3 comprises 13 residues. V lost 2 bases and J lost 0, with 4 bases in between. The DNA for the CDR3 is TGTGCCAGCAGCTTACTGTACCAAGAGACCCAGTACTTC. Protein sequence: CASSLLYQETQYF.

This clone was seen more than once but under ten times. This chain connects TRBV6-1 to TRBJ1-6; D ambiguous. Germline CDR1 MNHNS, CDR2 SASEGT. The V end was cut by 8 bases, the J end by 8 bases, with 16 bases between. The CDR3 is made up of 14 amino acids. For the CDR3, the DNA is TGTGCCAGCCTCCCAGGCAGGTGGGATTCACCCCTCCACTTT. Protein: CASLPGRWDSPLHF.

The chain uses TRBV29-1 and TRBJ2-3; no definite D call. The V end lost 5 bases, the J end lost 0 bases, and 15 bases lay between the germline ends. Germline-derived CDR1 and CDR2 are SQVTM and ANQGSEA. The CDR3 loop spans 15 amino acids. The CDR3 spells CSVIFPGISTDTQYF. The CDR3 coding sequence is TGCAGCGTTATTTTTCCGGGTATTAGCACAGATACGCAGTATTTT.

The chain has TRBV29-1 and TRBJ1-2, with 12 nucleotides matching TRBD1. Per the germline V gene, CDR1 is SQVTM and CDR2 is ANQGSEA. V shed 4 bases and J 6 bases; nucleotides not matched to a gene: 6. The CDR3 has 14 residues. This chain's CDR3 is CSVAGDRGRNGYTF. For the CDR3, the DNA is TGCAGCGTTGCCGGGGACAGGGGGCGGAATGGCTACACCTTC. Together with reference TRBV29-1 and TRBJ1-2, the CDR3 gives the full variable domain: SAVISQKPSRDICQRGTSLTIQCQVDSQVTMMFWYRQQPGQSLTLIATANQGSEATYESGFVIDKFPISRPNLTFSTLTVSNMSPEDSSIYLCSVAGDRGRNGYTFGSGTRLTVV.

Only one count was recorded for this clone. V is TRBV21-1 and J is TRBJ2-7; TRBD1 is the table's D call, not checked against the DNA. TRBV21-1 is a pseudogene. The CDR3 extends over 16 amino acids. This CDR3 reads CASTPQRTGDSYEQYF. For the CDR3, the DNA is TGTGCCAGCACCCCCCAGAGGACAGGAGACTCCTACGAGCAGTACTTC.

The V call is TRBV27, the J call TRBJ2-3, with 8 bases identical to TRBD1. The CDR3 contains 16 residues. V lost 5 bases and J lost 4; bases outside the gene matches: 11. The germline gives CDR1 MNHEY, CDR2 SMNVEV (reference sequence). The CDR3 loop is CASSPSTGALADTQYF. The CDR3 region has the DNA TGTGCCAGCAGTCCATCGACAGGGGCCCTGGCAGATACGCAGTATTTT.

The CDR3 loop reads CASSGQMGGSYNEQFF. CDR3 nucleotide sequence: TGTGCCAGTAGTGGACAGATGGGGGGGTCCTACAATGAGCAGTTCTTC. The chain carries TRBV19 and TRBJ2-1; D is possibly TRBD2 (7 bases). The CDR3 spans 16 residues. The germline gives CDR1 LNHDA, CDR2 SQIVND (reference sequence). V shed 5 bases and J shed 1 base, with 15 bases lying between them.

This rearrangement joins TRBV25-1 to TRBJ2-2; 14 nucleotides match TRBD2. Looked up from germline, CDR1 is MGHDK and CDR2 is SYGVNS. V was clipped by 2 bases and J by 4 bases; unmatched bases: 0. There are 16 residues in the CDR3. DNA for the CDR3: TGTGCCAGCAGTGAAGGACTAGCGGGAGGCACCGGGGAGCTGTTTTTT. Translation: CASSEGLAGGTGELFF.

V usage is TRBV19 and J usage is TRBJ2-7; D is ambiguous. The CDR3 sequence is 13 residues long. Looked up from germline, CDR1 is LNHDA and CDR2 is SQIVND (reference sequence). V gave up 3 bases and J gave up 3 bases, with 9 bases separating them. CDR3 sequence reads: CASSMSPGYEQYF. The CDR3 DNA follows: TGTGCCAGTAGTATGTCCCCAGGCTACGAGCAGTACTTC.

The CDR3 region has the DNA TGCGCCAGCAGCTTACAGGGGGCTGGGGAGACCCAGTACTTC. Its protein product is CASSLQGAGETQYF. The J gene is TRBJ2-5, the V gene TRBV5-1; 9 bases agree with TRBD1. Germline V gene lookup returns CDR1 SGHRS and CDR2 YFSETQ. The J segment lost 5 bases and the V segment lost 2 bases, leaving 4 bases of the junction unmatched. This CDR3 has 14 residues.

CDR3 DNA sequence: TGCAGCGTTAATGAGGGAGAGACCCAGTACTTC. Amino acids: CSVNEGETQYF. The chain recombines TRBV29-1 with TRBJ2-5; tentative D call: TRBD2 (5 bases). The germline V and J ends were trimmed by 5 bases and 4 bases, with 8 bases remaining between them. CDR3 length equals 11 residues. Germline V gene data show CDR1 as SQVTM and CDR2 as ANQGSEA.

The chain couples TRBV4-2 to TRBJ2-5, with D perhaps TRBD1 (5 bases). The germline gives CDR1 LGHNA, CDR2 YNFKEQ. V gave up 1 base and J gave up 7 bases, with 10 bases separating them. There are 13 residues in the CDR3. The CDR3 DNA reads TGTGCCAGCAGCCAAGTGCCCAGGGCGACCCAGTACTTC. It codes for CASSQVPRATQYF.

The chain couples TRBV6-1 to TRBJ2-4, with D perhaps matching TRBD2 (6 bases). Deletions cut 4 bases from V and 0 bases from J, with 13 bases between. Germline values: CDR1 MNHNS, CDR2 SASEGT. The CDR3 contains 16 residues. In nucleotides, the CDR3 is TGTGCCAGCAGTGCCTTGGCGGGAAGAGCCAAAAACATTCAGTACTTC. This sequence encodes CASSALAGRAKNIQYF.

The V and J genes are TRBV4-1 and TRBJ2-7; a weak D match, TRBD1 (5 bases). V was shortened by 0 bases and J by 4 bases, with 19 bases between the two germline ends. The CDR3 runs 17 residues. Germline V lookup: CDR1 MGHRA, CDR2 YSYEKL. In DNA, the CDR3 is TGCGCCAGCAGCCAAGATAGTTTTCAGGGATGGGGATACGAGCAGTACTTC. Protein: CASSQDSFQGWGYEQYF.

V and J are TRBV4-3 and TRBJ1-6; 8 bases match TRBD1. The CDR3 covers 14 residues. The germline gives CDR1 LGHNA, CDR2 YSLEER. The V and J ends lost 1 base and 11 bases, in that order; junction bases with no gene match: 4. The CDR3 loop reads CASSQVQGAAPLHF. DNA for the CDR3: TGCGCCAGCAGCCAAGTTCAGGGGGCCGCACCCCTCCACTTT.

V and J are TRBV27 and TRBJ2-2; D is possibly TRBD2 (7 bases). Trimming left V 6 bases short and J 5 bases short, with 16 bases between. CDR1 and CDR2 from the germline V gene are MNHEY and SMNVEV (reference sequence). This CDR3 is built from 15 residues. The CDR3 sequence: CASSHRGARTGELFF. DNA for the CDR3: TGTGCCAGCAGCCACCGGGGGGCGCGAACCGGGGAGCTGTTTTTT.

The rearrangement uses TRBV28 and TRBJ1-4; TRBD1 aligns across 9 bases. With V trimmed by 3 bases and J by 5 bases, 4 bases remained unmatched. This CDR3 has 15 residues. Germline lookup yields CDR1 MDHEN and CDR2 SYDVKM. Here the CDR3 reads CASSFVGTGNEKLFF. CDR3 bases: TGTGCCAGCAGTTTTGTTGGGACAGGGAATGAAAAACTGTTTTTT. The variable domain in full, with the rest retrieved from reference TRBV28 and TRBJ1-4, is DVKVTQSSRYLVKRTGEKVFLECVQDMDHENMFWYRQDPGLGLRLIYFSYDVKMKEKGDIPEGYSVSREKKERFSLILESASTNQTSMYLCASSFVGTGNEKLFFGSGTQLSVL.

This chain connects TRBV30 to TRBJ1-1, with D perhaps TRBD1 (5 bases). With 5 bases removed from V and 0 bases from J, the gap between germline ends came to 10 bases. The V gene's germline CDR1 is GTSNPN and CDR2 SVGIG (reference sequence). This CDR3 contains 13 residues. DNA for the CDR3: TGTGCCTGGGAGAAGACAGTGAACACTGAAGCTTTCTTT. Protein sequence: CAWEKTVNTEAFF.